The present entry profiles one TCR beta chain with its context. Its antigen is as yet unknown. This sample is part of a study of Ad26.COV2.S vaccination and SARS-CoV-2 variants. The study's findings and limits: Non-spike TCR breadth was similar in vaccine and placebo recipients.

Treatment reported: some 20 received Ad26.COV2.S at low or high dose, single or two shots; five or six received placebo; per-sample allocation not given. After the first vaccine or placebo injection, samples were drawn on day 63. Trimming removed 4 bases from V and 4 bases from J, with 26 bases in between. This CDR3 is built from 19 residues. Germline CDR1 SGHNT, CDR2 YYREEE (reference sequence). Assay used: immunoSEQ multiplex PCR; TCRdb lists only in-frame clones, some missing. The sample lists 440,000 or so clones, roughly nine tenths occurring once. The rearrangement uses TRBV5-4 and TRBJ2-2; D is perhaps TRBD1 (7 bases). This receptor was obtained from a person aged 18-65 years who received the Ad26.COV2.S COVID-19 vaccine or a placebo. The sequencing here drew on peripheral blood, taken in a trial of Ad26.COV2.S vaccine versus placebo. The CDR3, as DNA: TGTGCCAGCAGCCGCCGATTCAGGGGAAGCCAGGGGGGCACCGGGGAGCTGTTTTTT. Translation: CASSRRFRGSQGGTGELFF.